These 11 T cell receptor beta chains originate from one sample sequenced in a study of identical twins. MiXCR was run by TCRdb on the 5' RACE reads, yielding one entry per CDR3 protein. The repertoire holds 540,000 or so distinct CDR3 sequences, with approximately 20% as singletons. This same sample was also part of a study on yellow fever vaccine responses in identical twins.

Material for sequencing was CD4+ T cells sorted from blood. All receptors derive from a woman in her late teens or twenties in good health.

J is TRBJ1-2 and V is TRBV20-1, with unresolved D. Germline CDR1 reads DFQATT; CDR2 reads SNEGSKA (reference sequence). Deletions cut 6 bases from V and 7 bases from J, with 9 bases between. The CDR3 runs 10 residues. This chain's CDR3 is CSAPDSGYTF. The CDR3 nucleotides are TGCAGTGCCCCAGACTCTGGCTACACCTTC.

V gene TRBV6-1 combines with J gene TRBJ1-4; no definite D call. This CDR3 region has 14 residues. V was shortened by 9 bases and J by 4 bases, with 15 bases between the two germline ends. The germline gives CDR1 MNHNS, CDR2 SASEGT. This CDR3 is CASLRRTGNEKLFF. DNA of the CDR3: TGTGCCAGTCTAAGGAGGACGGGTAATGAAAAACTGTTTTTT.

This clonotype has just a few counts. V is TRBV20-1 and J is TRBJ2-3; D tentatively reads TRBD1 or TRBD2 (6 bases each). The CDR3 totals 15 residues. Germline CDR1 and CDR2: DFQATT and SNEGSKA (reference sequence). V dropped 0 bases and J dropped 0 bases, with 10 bases sitting between them. The CDR3 spells CSARDTGASTDTQYF. The CDR3 DNA reads as TGCAGTGCTAGAGATACGGGGGCCAGCACAGATACGCAGTATTTT.

The table lists this clonotype with a few counts. The CDR3 DNA reads as TGTGCCAGCAGTTTGACAGGGAAACCCTACGAGCAGTACTTC. It encodes CASSLTGKPYEQYF. The chain links TRBV28 to TRBJ2-7, with TRBD1 identical over 7 bases. Germline assignment: CDR1 MDHEN and CDR2 SYDVKM. After removal of 3 bases from V and 2 bases from J, the junction contained 4 bases not matched to a gene. The CDR3 consists of 14 residues. Based on the CDR3 plus reference TRBV28 and TRBJ2-7, the full variable domain is DVKVTQSSRYLVKRTGEKVFLECVQDMDHENMFWYRQDPGLGLRLIYFSYDVKMKEKGDIPEGYSVSREKKERFSLILESASTNQTSMYLCASSLTGKPYEQYFGPGTRLTVT.

The chain links TRBV20-1 to TRBJ1-5; D might be TRBD1 (6 bases). This CDR3 is built from 13 residues. CDR1 DFQATT and CDR2 SNEGSKA come from the germline V gene (reference sequence). Trimming cost V 0 bases and J 7 bases, with 10 bases left between them. CDR3 coding DNA: TGCAGTGCTAGAGATCGGGGGCGACAGCCCCAGCATTTT. Its protein is CSARDRGRQPQHF.

V gene TRBV27 combines with J gene TRBJ1-1; D unclear. Per the germline V gene, CDR1 is MNHEY and CDR2 is SMNVEV (reference sequence). CDR3 length: 13 residues. V was pared by 2 bases and J by 5 bases, with 9 bases between. This CDR3 is CASSLGWRTEAFF. CDR3 sequence (DNA): TGTGCCAGCAGTTTAGGGTGGCGGACTGAAGCTTTCTTT.

The chain employs TRBV7-3 and TRBJ2-5; 7 positions agree with TRBD1. The trim removed 5 bases at V and 3 bases at J, leaving 6 bases unmatched. Germline V CDR1 and CDR2: SGHTA, FQGTGA. CDR3 length equals 14 residues. CDR3 bases: TGTGCCAGCAGCAAATCGACAGGGAAAGAGACCCAGTACTTC. Encoded protein: CASSKSTGKETQYF. Combining the CDR3 with reference TRBV7-3 and TRBJ2-5 gives the whole variable domain GAGVSQTPSNKVTEKGKYVELRCDPISGHTALYWYRQSLGQGPEFLIYFQGTGAADDSGLPNDRFFAVRPEGSVSTLKIQRTERGDSAVYLCASSKSTGKETQYFGPGTRLLVL.

The gene calls are TRBV5-1 and TRBJ2-1; possible D gene TRBD1, 6 bases. Deletions cut 2 bases from V and 4 bases from J, with 16 bases between. This CDR3 has 16 residues. Germline CDR1 SGHRS, CDR2 YFSETQ. The CDR3 sequence: CASSFQWATGYNEQFF. Here the CDR3 DNA reads TGCGCCAGCAGCTTTCAATGGGCGACAGGATACAATGAGCAGTTCTTC.

The chain carries TRBV14 and TRBJ1-5; 9 positions agree with TRBD1. The ends lost 0 bases at V and 6 bases at J; junction bases unmatched: 3. The CDR3 length is 15 residues. Germline lookup yields CDR1 SGHDN and CDR2 FVKESK. The CDR3 DNA follows: TGTGCCAGCAGCCAAGATGGGGACAGGGTTCAGCCCCAGCATTTT. Residues: CASSQDGDRVQPQHF.

The sample holds a few counts of this clonotype. The chain combines TRBV25-1 with TRBJ2-1; 9 bases map to TRBD2. CDR3 length: 13 residues. With V trimmed by 3 bases and J by 10 bases, 4 bases remained unmatched. The germline V gene encodes CDR1 MGHDK and CDR2 SYGVNS. This CDR3 is CASSELAGREQFF. CDR3 coding DNA: TGTGCCAGCAGTGAGCTAGCGGGAAGGGAGCAGTTCTTC.

This chain connects TRBV29-1 to TRBJ2-1, with D perhaps matching TRBD1 (5 bases). Looked up from germline, CDR1 is SQVTM and CDR2 is ANQGSEA. V was cut by 7 bases and J by 8 bases, with 15 bases left in between. This CDR3 comprises 12 residues. In DNA form, the CDR3 reads TGCAGCGGGGTCTATAGCAGGGATGAGCAGTTCTTC. Translation gives CSGVYSRDEQFF.